The clone carrying this T cell receptor (beta chain) has a handful of counts. Trimming took 2 bases from V and 9 from J; bases not matched to a gene: 15. Germline V gives CDR1 SGHRS, CDR2 YFSETQ. The CDR3 contains 17 residues. TCRbeta library preparation incorporated unique molecular identifiers. TCRdb fed the PCR reads into MiXCR, producing one record per CDR3 protein. The sample lists about 980,000 distinct CDR3 sequences, 25% to 30% occurring once. This sample was included in a study of T-cell reconstitution after alpha-beta-depleted transplantation in children. This sample comprised PBMCs, mostly from graft donor cells, obtained 360 days after TCRalphabeta/CD19-depleted stem cell transplant. The chain employs TRBV5-1 and TRBJ2-1, with 9 bases identical to TRBD2. This clonotype was obtained from a boy younger than two who had a stem cell transplant for SCID, so the T cells may come from the graft donor. The CDR3 sequence is CASSLIGSGGLFPEQFF. The CDR3 DNA reads as TGCGCCAGCAGCTTAATTGGTAGCGGGGGCCTCTTTCCTGAGCAGTTCTTC.